Included here is one T cell receptor (beta chain) sequence, with context. As yet, its antigen is unknown. This CDR3 is 20 amino acids long. Trimming left V 1 base short and J 0 bases short, with 22 bases between. Germline V gene sequence: CDR1 SGHRS, CDR2 YFSETQ. The sample belongs to a study of CD8 T cells in ankylosing spondylitis. In making TCR beta libraries, quantitative 5'-RACE with molecular barcodes was used. Via MiXCR, TCRdb re-called the 5' RACE reads, giving one row per CDR3 protein. The sample holds about 300,000 distinct CDR3 sequences, under 14% seen once. The study, taken as a whole, reports: A motif of eight highly homologous TCR beta variants was seen as apparently characteristic of ankylosing spondylitis blood. Within matched ankylosing spondylitis synovial fluid, disease-linked clones were reportedly significantly enriched. Clones that were linked to disease were CD8+ and were relatively rare in peripheral blood.

This chain joins TRBV5-1 and TRBJ2-2, with D unresolved. The sequence was collected from a female donor with ankylosing spondylitis or in good health (not recorded which). Sample: blood, either unsorted or a sorted T cell fraction (not recorded which). CDR3 region: CASSLRPVSGQSTNTGELFF. Written as DNA, the CDR3 is TGCGCCAGCAGCTTGCGCCCCGTGAGTGGGCAGAGTACGAACACCGGGGAGCTGTTTTTT.